A single sample is the source of the 11 T cell receptor beta chains below, sequenced in a study of Ad26.COV2.S vaccination and SARS-CoV-2 variants. The table came from immunoSEQ multiplex PCR; TCRdb's copy has only in-frame clones and leaves some out. The data show 300,000 to 400,000 clones, approximately 85% seen once. The treatment was: roughly 20 received Ad26.COV2.S at low or high dose, single or two shots; 5 received placebo; per-sample allocation not given. The study sampled participants on day 63 after the first vaccine or placebo injection. The sequencing used peripheral blood, collected in a trial of Ad26.COV2.S vaccine versus placebo. The receptors here all came from a person aged 18-65 years who received the Ad26.COV2.S COVID-19 vaccine or a placebo.

The chain employs TRBV11-2 and TRBJ1-1; possibly TRBD1 for D (6 bases). Germline assignment: CDR1 SGHAT and CDR2 FQNNGV. Trimming cost V 4 bases and J 6 bases, with 9 bases left between them. The CDR3 has 12 amino acids. The CDR3 DNA sequence: TGTGCCAGCAGCTATGGGGGGCCTGAAGCTTTCTTT. Translating it yields CASSYGGPEAFF.

This chain joins TRBV7-9 and TRBJ1-6; tentative D call: TRBD1 (6 bases). V was shortened by 5 bases and J by 6 bases, with 14 bases between the two germline ends. Germline-derived CDR1 and CDR2 are SEHNR and FQNEAQ (reference sequence). The CDR3 is 15 residues long. In DNA, the CDR3 is TGTGCCAGCAGCGTCCTACAGGGTTTTAATTCACCCCTCCACTTT. It is translated as CASSVLQGFNSPLHF.

This chain links TRBV5-1 with TRBJ2-3, with no clear D. The germline V and J ends were trimmed by 1 base and 2 bases, with 8 bases remaining between them. The CDR3 covers 14 residues. From germline, CDR1 is SGHRS and CDR2 YFSETQ. The CDR3 region has the DNA TGCGCCAGCAGCTTGAGTAGGGACACAGATACGCAGTATTTT. As protein: CASSLSRDTDTQYF.

This sequence joins TRBV25-1 and TRBJ1-1; D ambiguous. Trimming stripped 6 bases from V and 3 bases from J, with 11 bases between. Looked up from germline, CDR1 is MGHDK and CDR2 is SYGVNS. The CDR3 runs 13 residues. The CDR3 bases are TGTGCCAGCAGGGACCGAGAGTACACTGAAGCTTTCTTT. Protein sequence: CASRDREYTEAFF.

V usage is TRBV7-9 and J usage is TRBJ2-1; 14 bases line up with TRBD2. CDR1 and CDR2 from the germline V gene are SEHNR and FQNEAQ (reference sequence). The CDR3 covers 17 residues. V dropped 5 bases and J dropped 3; count of bases not matched to a gene: 6. The DNA for the CDR3 is TGTGCCAGCAGCCCACGGGGACTAGCGGGGGTCTACAATGAGCAGTTCTTC. Translated, it gives CASSPRGLAGVYNEQFF.

The genes are TRBV15 and TRBJ1-1; 8 nucleotides align to TRBD1. After removal of 3 bases from V and 0 bases from J, the junction contained 3 bases not matched to a gene. Germline V gene data show CDR1 as LNHNV and CDR2 as YYDKDF (reference sequence). The CDR3 length is 15 residues. CDR3 nucleotides: TGTGCCACCAGCAGGGGACAGGTCATGAACACTGAAGCTTTCTTT. This sequence encodes CATSRGQVMNTEAFF.

J is TRBJ1-3 and V is TRBV9; D gene uncertain. Germline-derived CDR1 and CDR2 are SGDLS and YYNGEE. The V end lost 0 bases, the J end lost 3 bases, and 4 bases lay between the germline ends. CDR3 length: 13 amino acids. CDR3 sequence: CASSVVDGNTIYF. The CDR3 region has the DNA TGTGCCAGCAGCGTAGTCGATGGAAACACCATATATTTT.

The chain recombines TRBV15 with TRBJ1-5, with D maybe TRBD1 (5 bases). The CDR3 is 15 residues long. V lost 1 base and J lost 9, with 16 bases in between. Per the germline V gene, CDR1 is LNHNV and CDR2 is YYDKDF (reference sequence). The CDR3 reads CATSRVSGGERPQHF. DNA for the CDR3: TGTGCCACCAGCAGAGTTTCTGGGGGGGAGAGGCCCCAGCATTTT.

CDR3 coding DNA: TGTGCCAGCAGTCCTCCGGGATCCTCCTACGAGCAGTACTTC. This codes for CASSPPGSSYEQYF. The chain links TRBV28 to TRBJ2-7; possible D gene TRBD2, 5 bases. Germline CDR1 reads MDHEN; CDR2 reads SYDVKM. The CDR3 consists of 14 residues. The ends were cut back, 5 bases at V and 0 bases at J, with 11 bases in the middle.

The chain combines TRBV3-1 (or the pseudogene TRBV3-2) with TRBJ2-2; 9 nucleotides line up with TRBD1. The CDR3 spans 19 residues. With V trimmed by 2 bases and J by 3 bases, 13 bases remained unmatched. Germline V CDR1 and CDR2: LGHDT, YNNKEL (reference sequence). The CDR3, as DNA: TGTGCCAGCAGCCAAACAGGGGGCAAGTCCGCAACCTACACCGGGGAGCTGTTTTTT. As protein: CASSQTGGKSATYTGELFF.

This rearrangement joins TRBV19 to TRBJ2-1; D is uncertain. The CDR3 has 15 residues. The V end was cut by 3 bases, the J end by 4 bases, with 13 bases between. Germline lookup yields CDR1 LNHDA and CDR2 SQIVND (reference sequence). The DNA of the CDR3 is TGTGCCAGTAGTATTAGTGACGTGGGGTACAATGAGCAGTTCTTC. Protein: CASSISDVGYNEQFF.